These T cell receptor beta chains were read from a single sample in a study of response to subunit inactivated influenza vaccine. TCRdb re-analysed the RT-PCR reads in MiXCR, keeping a single row per CDR3 protein. Of 280,000 or so distinct CDR3 sequences in the sample, 20% to 25% are singletons; the top ten hold roughly 10%. Material: PBMCs from blood, obtained about 20 months after vaccination. The receptors come from a man aged 50 to 75 who received an inactivated influenza vaccine. Each CDR3 is given with its conserved first and last residue. The D gene is left open where the match is weak. Some rows have no size entry. The others give once, few or many, or a class for an expanded clone.

d_gene	v_gene	j_gene	abundance	CDR3nt	CDR3aa
-	TRBV12-3/TRBV12-4	TRBJ2-1	-	TGTGCCAGCAGCTCAGACAGTAGCTCCTACAATGAGCAGTTCTTC	CASSSDSSSYNEQFF
-	TRBV2	TRBJ2-3	few	TGTGCCAGCAGTCGGGACGGAATCACAGATACGCAGTATTTT	CASSRDGITDTQYF
-	TRBV7-8	TRBJ1-1	few	TGTGCCAGCAGCTTTGGTGCACGGAACACTGAAGCTTTCTTT	CASSFGARNTEAFF
TRBD2	TRBV24-1	TRBJ2-2	few	TGTGCGACCGGACTAGCGGGACACACCGGGGAGCTGTTTTTT	CATGLAGHTGELFF
-	TRBV2	TRBJ2-7	-	TGTGCCAGCCTCTACGACCCCAGCTCCTACGAGCAGTACTTC	CASLYDPSSYEQYF
-	TRBV14	TRBJ2-3	many	TGTGCCAGCAGCATAGAGCCAGATACGCAGTATTTT	CASSIEPDTQYF
TRBD1	TRBV7-8	TRBJ1-4	once	TGTGCCGGCAGCTTACCGACAGGGGCTTTTGGAAAACTGTTTTTT	CAGSLPTGAFGKLFF
-	TRBV19	TRBJ2-6	-	TGTGCCAGTAGTATTCAGGTCATACTCTCTGGGGCCAACGTCCTGACTTTC	CASSIQVILSGANVLTF
-	TRBV6-2/TRBV6-3	TRBJ1-1	-	TGTGCCAGCAGAGGACATGCGAACACTGAAGCTTTCTTT	CASRGHANTEAFF
-	TRBV28	TRBJ2-7	-	TGTGCCAGCAGTTTATGGTCCCTATCAGGCAGGAAAAGCTCCTACGAGCAGTACTTC	CASSLWSLSGRKSSYEQYF
-	TRBV11-2	TRBJ1-4	few	TGTGCCAGCAGCGCCAGGGGAGGTAAAGGGGAAAAACTGTTTTTT	CASSARGGKGEKLFF
-	TRBV6-2/TRBV6-3	TRBJ1-2	few	TGTGCCGTACAGGCCTTGAGGTTCGGCTACACCTTC	CAVQALRFGYTF
TRBD2	TRBV10-3	TRBJ2-1	-	TGTGCCATCAGTGGGTCGAGACTAGCGGGAGAATACAATGAGCAGTTCTTC	CAISGSRLAGEYNEQFF
-	TRBV9	TRBJ1-5	few	TGTGCCAGCAGCGTAGGGATGGGCAGGGGTCAGCCCCAGCATTTT	CASSVGMGRGQPQHF
-	TRBV18	TRBJ1-2	many	TGCGCCAGCAGTCCTCAGGGACGGAACTATGGCTACACCTTC	CASSPQGRNYGYTF
-	TRBV7-9	TRBJ1-3	few	TGTGCCAGCAGCCTCGGACAGTATACTGGAAACACCATATATTTT	CASSLGQYTGNTIYF
TRBD2	TRBV11-2	TRBJ2-7	-	TGTGCCAGCAGCCTCCAACCGGGACTAGCGTTAGCTGGTGGGAACGAGCAGTATTTC	CASSLQPGLALAGGNEQYF
-	TRBV30	TRBJ2-7	once	TGTGCCTGGAGCGCGGACCTAGGGCCCTACGAGCAGTACTTC	CAWSADLGPYEQYF
TRBD1	TRBV6-5	TRBJ1-5	-	TGTGCCAGCATTAGTTTTCAGGGGGATAGCAATCAGCCCCAGCATTTT	CASISFQGDSNQPQHF
TRBD1	TRBV3-1	TRBJ1-2	few	TGTGCCAGCAGCAGAGGACAGGCGACCCGTACTAACTATGGCTACACCTTC	CASSRGQATRTNYGYTF
-	TRBV7-2	TRBJ2-5	once	TGTGCCAGCAGCTTAGGGGTCCAGGGCTGGGAGACCCAGTACTTC	CASSLGVQGWETQYF
-	TRBV20-1	TRBJ1-2	few	TGCAGCTTAAGGGGAGCTAACTATGGCTACACCTTC	CSLRGANYGYTF
TRBD2	TRBV9	TRBJ2-1	-	TGTGCCAGCAGCGTAGGACTAGCGGTTATCTACAATGAGCAGTTCTTC	CASSVGLAVIYNEQFF
-	TRBV10-3	TRBJ1-1	-	TGTGCCACCTCCCCACGGACGGTTCTCTCCACTGAAGCTTTCTTT	CATSPRTVLSTEAFF
-	TRBV20-1	TRBJ2-1	few	TGCAGTGCTAGAATAGGAGAGGAGCAGTTCTTC	CSARIGEEQFF
TRBD1	TRBV28	TRBJ1-5	-	TGTGCCAGCAGCGTGGGGACAGGGAGCAATCAGCCCCAGCATTTT	CASSVGTGSNQPQHF
TRBD1	TRBV10-3	TRBJ1-1	many	TGTGCCATCAGGGGGGACAGGGGTTCGGCTGAAGCTTTCTTT	CAIRGDRGSAEAFF
TRBD2	TRBV7-2	TRBJ2-5	few	TGTGCCAGCAGCCCCCGTATTAGCGGGAGAGAGACCCAGTACTTC	CASSPRISGRETQYF
TRBD1	TRBV6-5	TRBJ2-2	few	TGTGCCAGCAGTTATCAGGGACAGGGGAACACCGGGGAGCTGTTTTTT	CASSYQGQGNTGELFF
-	TRBV4-2	TRBJ2-5	few	TGTGCCAGCAGCCAAGATGCCCCGGGCTCGGAGACCCAGTACTTC	CASSQDAPGSETQYF
-	TRBV7-3	TRBJ2-3	-	TGTGCCAGCAGCCTCAGGGGCTACACAGATACGCAGTATTTT	CASSLRGYTDTQYF
TRBD2	TRBV11-1	TRBJ2-1	-	TGTGCCAGCAGCTCTGCCCCAATAGCGGGAGGGCCTCGCAATGAGCAGTTCTTC	CASSSAPIAGGPRNEQFF
TRBD2	TRBV6-5	TRBJ2-2	few	TGTGCCAGCAGTTACTATGGACTAGCGGTTAACACCGGGGAGCTGTTTTTT	CASSYYGLAVNTGELFF
-	TRBV2	TRBJ2-2	-	TGTGCCAGCAGTGAAGGATGGGGCGCCGGGGAGCTGTTTTTT	CASSEGWGAGELFF
-	TRBV6-2/TRBV6-3	TRBJ2-1	-	TGTGCCAGCAGTTCCCTCAGGTATTCCCACTACAATGAGCAGTTCTTC	CASSSLRYSHYNEQFF
-	TRBV7-9	TRBJ1-2	-	TGTGCCAGCAGCTTCGGGACACAGGACTATGGCTACACCTTC	CASSFGTQDYGYTF
-	TRBV24-1	TRBJ2-5	-	TGTGCCACCAGTGGCGACAGCGACCACGGGACCCAGTACTTC	CATSGDSDHGTQYF
-	TRBV10-3	TRBJ1-1	-	TGTGCCAACTCCGGACAGATGAACACTGAAGCTTTCTTT	CANSGQMNTEAFF
-	TRBV3-1	TRBJ2-1	many	TGTGCCAGCAGCCAACTAGCGTTTTCCTACAATGAGCAGTTCTTC	CASSQLAFSYNEQFF
TRBD1	TRBV12-3/TRBV12-4	TRBJ1-4	-	TGTACCAGCAGAGCGGACAGGGGGCGCGAAGCTTTGCGGGAAAAACTGTTTTTT	CTSRADRGREALREKLFF
TRBD2	TRBV2	TRBJ2-1	few	TGTGCCAGCAGTGAAACGGGCGGGAGGGCCGCTGAGCAGTTCTTC	CASSETGGRAAEQFF
TRBD1	TRBV20-1	TRBJ2-7	few	TGCAGTGCCTTTACCGGACAGGGAACCAAGCAGTACTTC	CSAFTGQGTKQYF
-	TRBV3-1	TRBJ1-6	-	TGTGCCAGCAGCCATTCGGACTACGCGGGAAATTCACCCCTCCACTTT	CASSHSDYAGNSPLHF
-	TRBV19	TRBJ1-5	-	TGTGCCAGTAGTATCCCAAACACTCACCTGGGGCAGGCCCAGCATTTT	CASSIPNTHLGQAQHF
-	TRBV10-3	TRBJ1-2	many	TGTGCCACTTGGGATAGAACCGGGACATCAGAGGGCTATGGCTACACCTTC	CATWDRTGTSEGYGYTF